The 10 T cell receptor beta chains below were found in one sample sequenced in a study of shared T cell receptors in the human thymus. TCRdb's copy holds only in-frame clones and misses some; the assay was immunoSEQ multiplex PCR. The table records some 640,000 clones, around 87% of them present only once. This sample was also put to use in a study of human thymus T cells.

The material sequenced was thymocytes. The receptors here all came from a boy in the first two years of life with a congenital heart defect.

The chain couples TRBV4-1 to TRBJ2-3, with TRBD2 matching 9 bases. With 4 bases clipped from V and 2 bases from J, the junction kept 13 bases outside the gene matches. CDR1 MGHRA and CDR2 YSYEKL come from the germline V gene. The CDR3 loop spans 18 amino acids. Here the CDR3 DNA reads TGCGCCAGCAGCCCCGAGGCGGGGACTAGCCCCCACACAGATACGCAGTATTTT. Translating gives CASSPEAGTSPHTDTQYF.

The J gene is TRBJ1-5, the V gene TRBV30, with D possibly matching TRBD1 (6 bases). Germline CDR1 and CDR2: GTSNPN and SVGIG (reference sequence). The V end was cut by 4 bases, the J end by 4 bases, with 8 bases between. The CDR3 spans 12 residues. The CDR3 region is CAWKGGNQPQHF. CDR3 sequence (DNA): TGTGCCTGGAAGGGGGGGAATCAGCCCCAGCATTTT.

J is TRBJ1-6 and V is TRBV25-1; TRBD1 might be the D (6 bases). The ends were cut back, 3 bases at V and 4 bases at J, with 10 bases in the middle. Per the germline V gene, CDR1 is MGHDK and CDR2 is SYGVNS. This CDR3 region has 15 residues. This CDR3 reads CASSDATGYNSPLHF. For the CDR3, the DNA is TGTGCCAGCAGTGATGCGACAGGTTATAATTCACCCCTCCACTTT.

The V call is TRBV28, the J call TRBJ1-3; 7 bases map to TRBD1. This CDR3 is 14 amino acids long. After removal of 5 bases from V and 3 bases from J, the junction contained 4 bases not matched to a gene. The germline V gene has CDR1 MDHEN and CDR2 SYDVKM. CDR3 region: CASSPRDSGNTIYF. In nucleotides, the CDR3 is TGTGCCAGCAGTCCCAGGGACAGTGGAAACACCATATATTTT.

The rearrangement uses TRBV7-9 and TRBJ2-1; D is unresolved. Germline CDR1 SEHNR, CDR2 FQNEAQ (reference sequence). The length of the CDR3 is 13 residues. The germline V and J ends were trimmed by 10 bases and 6 bases, with 16 bases remaining between them. The CDR3 region has the DNA TGTGCCACCCATAGTCGAGATTGCAATGAGCAGTTCTTC. The encoded protein is CATHSRDCNEQFF.

This chain links TRBV6-5 with TRBJ2-5; TRBD2 aligns across 11 bases. J gave up 4 bases and V 2 bases, and 3 bases lay outside the gene matches. The CDR3 extends over 15 amino acids. Germline CDR1 and CDR2: MNHEY and SVGAGI. The DNA of the CDR3 is TGTGCCAGCAGTTACCTAGGGACTAGCGGAGAGACCCAGTACTTC. Its protein product is CASSYLGTSGETQYF.

The chain employs TRBV10-3 and TRBJ2-2; 16 positions agree with TRBD2. Trimming cost V 8 bases and J 0 bases; bases outside gene matches: 12. This CDR3 is 20 amino acids long. Germline CDR1 ENHRY, CDR2 SYGVKD. The CDR3 DNA reads TGTGCCATCTGGGCAACGGGACTAGCGGGGGGGCCCACGAACACCGGGGAGCTGTTTTTT. Translating it yields CAIWATGLAGGPTNTGELFF.

This clone is a singleton in its sample. The V and J genes are TRBV27 and TRBJ2-7; 7 bases align to TRBD2. V shed 5 bases and J 2 bases; nucleotides not matched to a gene: 9. CDR1 MNHEY and CDR2 SMNVEV come from the germline V gene (reference sequence). CDR3 length: 15 amino acids. Here the CDR3 reads CASSMERDPAYEQYF. CDR3 DNA: TGTGCCAGCAGTATGGAGCGGGATCCTGCCTACGAGCAGTACTTC.

The V call is TRBV6-5, the J call TRBJ1-5, with a weak D call TRBD1 (5 bases). Trimming pared 6 bases from V and 1 base from J, leaving 13 bases between. Germline loops: CDR1 MNHEY, CDR2 SVGAGI. CDR3 length: 15 amino acids. The CDR3 here is CASRPRDSSNQPQHF. The CDR3 DNA sequence: TGTGCCAGCAGACCTCGGGACTCCAGCAATCAGCCCCAGCATTTT.

The chain carries TRBV29-1 and TRBJ1-4; D is perhaps TRBD1 (5 bases). Trimming removed 7 bases at V and 5 bases at J, with 11 bases between. Germline CDR1 SQVTM, CDR2 ANQGSEA. There are 12 residues in the CDR3. The CDR3 protein is CSAGHQNEKLFF. Here the CDR3 DNA reads TGCAGCGCCGGACATCAAAATGAAAAACTGTTTTTT.